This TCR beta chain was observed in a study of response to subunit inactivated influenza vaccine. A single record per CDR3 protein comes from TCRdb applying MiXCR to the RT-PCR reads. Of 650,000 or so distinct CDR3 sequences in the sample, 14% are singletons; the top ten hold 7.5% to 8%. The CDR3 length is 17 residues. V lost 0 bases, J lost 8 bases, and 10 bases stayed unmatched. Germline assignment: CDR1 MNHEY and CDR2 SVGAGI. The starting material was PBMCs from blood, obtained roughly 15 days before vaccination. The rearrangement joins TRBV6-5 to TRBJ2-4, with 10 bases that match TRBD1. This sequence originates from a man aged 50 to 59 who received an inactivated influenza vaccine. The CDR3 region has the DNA TGTGCCAGCAGTTACTCGTGGGGGACAGGGGATGTTGACATTCAGTACTTC. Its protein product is CASSYSWGTGDVDIQYF.